The 18 T cell receptor beta chains listed next were all sequenced from one sample in a study of cytomegalovirus exposure and HLA in healthy donors. Profiled with immunoSEQ multiplex PCR; TCRdb holds only in-frame clones, not every one. The sample has fewer than 300,000 clones, approximately 88% seen once. Material: PBMCs. Every receptor here comes from a woman aged 18-29 years in good health and CMV-seronegative.

A single count supports this clone. The chain is built from TRBV19 and TRBJ1-2; maybe TRBD1 (6 bases). Germline V gene lookup returns CDR1 LNHDA and CDR2 SQIVND (reference sequence). This CDR3 comprises 16 residues. The ends were cut back, 6 bases at V and 4 bases at J, with 21 bases in the middle. DNA for the CDR3: TGTGCCAGTAGGACAAATACCGGGACAAGGGGCTATGGCTACACCTTC. Translating gives CASRTNTGTRGYGYTF. The variable domain in full, with the rest retrieved from reference TRBV19 and TRBJ1-2, is DGGITQSPKYLFRKEGQNVTLSCEQNLNHDAMYWYRQDPGQGLRLIYYSQIVNDFQKGDIAEGYSVSREKKESFPLTVTSAQKNPTAFYLCASRTNTGTRGYGYTFGSGTRLTVV.

This clone was detected only once. This chain uses TRBV2 with TRBJ2-5; TRBD1 matches at 7 bases. The CDR3 runs 15 residues. The germline V gene has CDR1 SNHLY and CDR2 FYNNEI. V lost 5 bases to trimming and J lost 2 bases; unmatched junction nucleotides: 8. The CDR3: CASSTLDRNQETQYF. The CDR3, as DNA: TGTGCCAGCAGTACCTTGGACAGGAATCAAGAGACCCAGTACTTC.

The chain uses TRBV2 and TRBJ2-3; D is unresolved. This CDR3 contains 11 residues. Germline V gene sequence: CDR1 SNHLY, CDR2 FYNNEI. Trimming took 6 bases from V and 9 from J, leaving 10 bases between them. CDR3 amino acids: CASREPGTQYF. Here the CDR3 DNA reads TGTGCCAGCAGAGAACCAGGAACGCAGTATTTT.

The CDR3 spells CATTSRTPREKLFF. Here the CDR3 DNA reads TGTGCCACCACTTCTAGGACTCCGCGGGAGAAACTGTTTTTT. The chain couples TRBV19 to TRBJ1-4; D unclear. Germline lookup yields CDR1 LNHDA and CDR2 SQIVND (reference sequence). The CDR3 is 14 residues long. V lost 10 bases and J 11 bases, leaving 23 bases between the germline ends.

The chain combines TRBV11-3 with TRBJ2-1; a possible D gene is TRBD2 (5 bases). V lost 5 bases, J lost 7 bases, and 21 bases lay in between. The CDR3 spans 16 residues. CDR1 and CDR2 (germline): SGHNT, YENEEA. CDR3 loop: CASSPTGGPHRNEQFF. CDR3 in DNA: TGTGCCAGCAGCCCTACCGGAGGACCACACCGTAATGAGCAGTTCTTC.

The chain links TRBV6-1 to TRBJ2-3; D is ambiguous. The V end was cut by 2 bases, the J end by 0 bases, with 12 bases between. This CDR3 spans 16 amino acids. Germline-derived CDR1 and CDR2 are MNHNS and SASEGT. This chain's CDR3 is CASSELTGASTDTQYF. CDR3 coding DNA: TGTGCCAGCAGTGAATTGACGGGTGCTAGCACAGATACGCAGTATTTT.

The V gene is TRBV27, the J gene TRBJ2-7; D might be TRBD1 (6 bases). V shed 5 bases and J shed 0 bases, with 14 bases lying between them. This CDR3 contains 15 residues. CDR1 MNHEY and CDR2 SMNVEV come from the germline V gene (reference sequence). CDR3 sequence (DNA): TGTGCCAGCAGTCCCTCGACAGGCCTCTCCTACGAGCAGTACTTC. Protein: CASSPSTGLSYEQYF.

The chain joins TRBV10-3 to TRBJ2-1, with D tentatively TRBD2 (6 bases). The CDR3 contains 23 residues. V gave up 3 bases and J gave up 4 bases, with 37 bases separating them. Per germline, CDR1 ENHRY and CDR2 SYGVKD. Written as DNA, the CDR3 is TGTGCCATCAGTGACCCGCTTAGTCCTACTTCAAAGGCCCAAGGGGAGGCGTACAATGAGCAGTTCTTC. This codes for CAISDPLSPTSKAQGEAYNEQFF.

This rearrangement joins TRBV5-6 to TRBJ1-2; TRBD1 might be the D (5 bases). The germline CDR1 and CDR2 sequences are SGHDT and YYEEEE. There are 11 residues in the CDR3. Trimming removed 7 bases at V and 6 bases at J, with 10 bases between. In DNA form, the CDR3 reads TGTGCCAGCGGGGGGAGCGATGGCTACACCTTC. Residues: CASGGSDGYTF. Based on the CDR3 plus reference TRBV5-6 and TRBJ1-2, the full variable domain is DAGVTQSPTHLIKTRGQQVTLRCSPKSGHDTVSWYQQALGQGPQFIFQYYEEEERQRGNFPDRFSGHQFPNYSSELNVNALLLGDSALYLCASGGSDGYTFGSGTRLTVV.

The chain couples TRBV13 to TRBJ2-1, with 12 positions matching TRBD2. The CDR3 has 13 amino acids. V dropped 9 bases and J dropped 4; count of bases not matched to a gene: 1. Germline V gene sequence: CDR1 PRHDT, CDR2 FYEKMQ (reference sequence). The DNA of the CDR3 is TGTGCCAGTCTAGCGGGAGGGTACAATGAGCAGTTCTTC. Amino acids: CASLAGGYNEQFF.

V is TRBV7-9 and J is TRBJ1-5; D is unresolved. Per the germline V gene, CDR1 is SEHNR and CDR2 is FQNEAQ (reference sequence). Trimming shortened V by 3 bases and J by 2 bases, and 8 bases separated the two germline ends. The CDR3 contains 14 residues. The CDR3 reads CASSLGGGNQPQHF. In nucleotides, the CDR3 is TGTGCCAGCAGCTTGGGCGGGGGCAATCAGCCCCAGCATTTT.

The CDR3 loop reads CASWRGPATNEKLFF. DNA of the CDR3: TGTGCCAGCTGGCGAGGTCCCGCAACTAATGAAAAACTGTTTTTT. V is TRBV2 and J is TRBJ1-4; D remains unclear. The V and J ends lost 8 bases and 0 bases respectively, with 13 bases between them. The CDR3 has 15 residues. Germline V CDR1 and CDR2: SNHLY, FYNNEI.

The chain recombines TRBV7-2 with TRBJ1-4; D might be TRBD1 (5 bases). The CDR3 is 14 residues long. Germline V lookup: CDR1 SGHTA, CDR2 FQGNSA. The ends were cut back, 4 bases at V and 5 bases at J, with 11 bases in the middle. In DNA form, the CDR3 reads TGTGCCAGCAGCTGGCAGGGTTCCAATGAAAAACTGTTTTTT. Protein: CASSWQGSNEKLFF.

The chain carries TRBV4-3 and TRBJ2-5, with 7 positions matching TRBD2. Germline CDR1 reads LGHNA; CDR2 reads YSLEER. This CDR3 comprises 14 residues. After removal of 0 bases from V and 7 bases from J, the junction contained 5 bases not matched to a gene. The CDR3 spells CASSQDGREGTQYF. The CDR3 nucleotides read TGCGCCAGCAGCCAAGATGGCAGGGAGGGGACCCAGTACTTC.

The chain uses TRBV28 and TRBJ1-2; no reliable D call. The CDR3 contains 14 residues. CDR1 and CDR2 from the germline V gene are MDHEN and SYDVKM. Trimming removed 5 bases from V and 8 bases from J, with 18 bases in between. CDR3 coding DNA: TGTGCCAGCAGTCCACCCGATCGTATAGTGGGCTACACCTTC. Translation: CASSPPDRIVGYTF.

This chain joins TRBV9 and TRBJ1-1; D call uncertain. This CDR3 comprises 14 residues. Germline CDR1 reads SGDLS; CDR2 reads YYNGEE. Deletions cut 3 bases from V and 2 bases from J, with 11 bases between. The CDR3 nucleotides read TGTGCCAGCAGCGCCCTCCCGGGTAACACTGAAGCTTTCTTT. Amino acids: CASSALPGNTEAFF.

The table lists this clone with a few counts. The chain uses TRBV5-1 and TRBJ1-2; D may be TRBD1 (5 bases). Germline V gene lookup returns CDR1 SGHRS and CDR2 YFSETQ. V gave up 5 bases and J gave up 9 bases, with 14 bases separating them. The CDR3 spans 12 residues. The CDR3 here is CASRTTDTSYTF. CDR3 sequence (DNA): TGCGCCAGCAGGACGACAGATACTAGCTACACCTTC.

CDR3 amino acids: CASSLGARGRADTQYF. The CDR3 DNA reads as TGTGCCAGCAGCTTGGGTGCGCGGGGGCGCGCAGATACGCAGTATTTT. The gene calls are TRBV5-6 and TRBJ2-3; maybe TRBD2 (7 bases). Germline V gene sequence: CDR1 SGHDT, CDR2 YYEEEE. V was pared by 0 bases and J by 4 bases, with 15 bases between. This CDR3 is 16 amino acids long.